This entry concerns a single T cell receptor (beta chain). Its antigen is not known. The data belong to a study of cytomegalovirus exposure and HLA in healthy donors. General study results and limits: Within a later analysis, the majority of CMV-associated TCR beta chains appeared HLA-restricted. The study carried out a later analysis of TCR beta sequences. It associated around 17,000 of them with specific HLA alleles at a false discovery rate of 0.05. Later examination showed HLA-associated TCR beta chains had greater clonal expansion than equally common others.

A multiplex PCR was run with 60 Vbeta primers and 13 Jbeta primers. Using immunoSEQ multiplex PCR, the repertoire was profiled, and TCRdb retains in-frame clones only, with some absent. The sample lists about 76,000 clones; approximately 78% were seen once. CDR3 length: 14 amino acids. Germline CDR1 reads GTSNPN; CDR2 reads SVGIG (reference sequence). Trimming left V 0 bases short and J 0 bases short, with 6 bases between. The clonotype comes from a male donor in good health and CMV-seropositive. The J gene is TRBJ1-3, the V gene TRBV30, with D uncertain. Material for sequencing was PBMCs. The CDR3 loop reads CAWSVADSGNTIYF. CDR3 sequence (DNA): TGTGCCTGGAGTGTAGCCGACTCTGGAAACACCATATATTTT.